The entry below describes one T cell receptor (beta chain). The antigen remains unidentified. An end of the junction does not agree with germline; a read error may underlie this. Amplified TCR beta CDR3 regions derived from RNA transcripts. A set of HTBI primers served as the primers for a first-round RT-PCR of the TCR CDR3. TCRdb reprocessed the multiplex PCR reads with MiXCR, giving one entry per CDR3 protein. Altogether around 620,000 distinct CDR3 sequences are present, more than 45% being singletons, with the ten largest covering 15% to 20%. The data derive from a study of T cells in Graves' hyperthyroidism and ophthalmopathy. Study findings and constraints: Also found in blood were most expanded thyroid clonotypes above 0.001.

The CDR3 covers 16 residues. From germline, CDR1 is KGHSH and CDR2 LQKENI. This clonotype originated in an adult woman with Graves' disease, either hyperthyroidism or ophthalmopathy (not recorded which). Material: peripheral blood or thyroid tissue (not recorded which). The genes are TRBV18 and TRBJ1-5, with D maybe TRBD1 (5 bases). Written as DNA, the CDR3 is TGTGCCGGCTCACGGGGGGAAAGGGACGGGAGTCAGCCCCAGCATTTT. This codes for CAGSRGERDGSQPQHF.